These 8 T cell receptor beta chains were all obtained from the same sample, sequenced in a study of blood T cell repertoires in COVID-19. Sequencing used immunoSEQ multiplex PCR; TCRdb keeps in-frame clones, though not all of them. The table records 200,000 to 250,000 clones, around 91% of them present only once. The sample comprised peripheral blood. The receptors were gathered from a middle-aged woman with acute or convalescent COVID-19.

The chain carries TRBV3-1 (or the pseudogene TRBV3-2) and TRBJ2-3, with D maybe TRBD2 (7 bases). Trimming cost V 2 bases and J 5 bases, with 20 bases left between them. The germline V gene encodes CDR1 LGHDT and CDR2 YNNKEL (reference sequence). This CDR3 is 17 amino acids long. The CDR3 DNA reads TGTGCCAGCAGCCAATACAGTGGCGGGGGAGGGGGAGATACGCAGTATTTT. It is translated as CASSQYSGGGGGDTQYF.

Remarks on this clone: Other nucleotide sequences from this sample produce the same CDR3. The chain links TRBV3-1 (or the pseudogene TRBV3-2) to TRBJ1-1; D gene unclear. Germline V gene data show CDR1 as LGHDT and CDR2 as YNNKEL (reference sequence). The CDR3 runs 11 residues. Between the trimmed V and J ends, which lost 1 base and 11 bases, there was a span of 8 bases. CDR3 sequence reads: CASSQGGEAFF. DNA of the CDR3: TGTGCCAGCAGCCAAGGGGGAGAGGCTTTCTTT.

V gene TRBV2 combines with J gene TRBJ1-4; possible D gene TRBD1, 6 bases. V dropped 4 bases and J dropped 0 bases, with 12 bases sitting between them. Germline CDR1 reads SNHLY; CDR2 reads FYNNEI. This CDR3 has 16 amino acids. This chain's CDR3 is CASSVEQGATNEKLFF. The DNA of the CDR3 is TGTGCCAGCAGTGTAGAACAGGGAGCAACTAATGAAAAACTGTTTTTT. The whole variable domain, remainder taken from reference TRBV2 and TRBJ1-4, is EPEVTQTPSHQVTQMGQEVILRCVPISNHLYFYWYRQILGQKVEFLVSFYNNEISEKSEIFDDQFSVERPDGSNFTLKIRSTKLEDSAMYFCASSVEQGATNEKLFFGSGTQLSVL.

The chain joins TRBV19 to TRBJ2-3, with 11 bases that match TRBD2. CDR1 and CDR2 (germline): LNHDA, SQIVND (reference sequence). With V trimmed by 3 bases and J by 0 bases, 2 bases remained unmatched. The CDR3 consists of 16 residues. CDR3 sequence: CASSMTSGESTDTQYF. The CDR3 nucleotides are TGTGCCAGTAGTATGACTAGCGGGGAAAGCACAGATACGCAGTATTTT.

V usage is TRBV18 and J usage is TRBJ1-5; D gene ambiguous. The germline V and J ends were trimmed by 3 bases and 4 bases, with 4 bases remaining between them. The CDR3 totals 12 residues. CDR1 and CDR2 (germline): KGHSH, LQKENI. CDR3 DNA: TGTGCCAGCTCACCTGAGAATCAGCCCCAGCATTTT. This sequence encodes CASSPENQPQHF.

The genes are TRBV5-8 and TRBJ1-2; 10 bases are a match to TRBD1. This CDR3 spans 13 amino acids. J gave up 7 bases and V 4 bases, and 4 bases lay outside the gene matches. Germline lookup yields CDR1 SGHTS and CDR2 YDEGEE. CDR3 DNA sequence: TGTGCCAGCAGCGCTGGGACAGGGGTTGGCTACACCTTC. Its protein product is CASSAGTGVGYTF.

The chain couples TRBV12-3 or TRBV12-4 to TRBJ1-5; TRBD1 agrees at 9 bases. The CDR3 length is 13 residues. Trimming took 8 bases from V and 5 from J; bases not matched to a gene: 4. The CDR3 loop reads CASGTGGDQPQHF. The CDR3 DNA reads TGTGCCAGCGGCACAGGGGGCGATCAGCCCCAGCATTTT.

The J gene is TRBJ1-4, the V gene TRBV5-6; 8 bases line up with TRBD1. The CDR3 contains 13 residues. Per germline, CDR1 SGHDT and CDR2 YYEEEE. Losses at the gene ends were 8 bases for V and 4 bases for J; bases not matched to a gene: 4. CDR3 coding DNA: TGTGCCAGTAGGGACAGGCTTAATGAAAAACTGTTTTTT. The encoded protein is CASRDRLNEKLFF.